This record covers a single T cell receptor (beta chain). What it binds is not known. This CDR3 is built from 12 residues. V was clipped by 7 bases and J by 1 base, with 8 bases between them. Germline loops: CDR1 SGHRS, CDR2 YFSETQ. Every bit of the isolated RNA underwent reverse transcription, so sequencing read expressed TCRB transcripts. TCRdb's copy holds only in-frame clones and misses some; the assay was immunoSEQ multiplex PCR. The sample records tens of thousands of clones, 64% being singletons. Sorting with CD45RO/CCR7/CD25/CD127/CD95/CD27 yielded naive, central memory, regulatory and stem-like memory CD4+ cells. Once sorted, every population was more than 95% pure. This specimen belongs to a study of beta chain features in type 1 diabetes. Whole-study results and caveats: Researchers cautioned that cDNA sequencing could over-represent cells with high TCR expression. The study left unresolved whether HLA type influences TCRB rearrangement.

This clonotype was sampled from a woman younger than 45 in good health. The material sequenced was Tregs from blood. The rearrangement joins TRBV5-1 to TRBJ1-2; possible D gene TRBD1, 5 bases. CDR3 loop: CASSGINYGYTF. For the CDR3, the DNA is TGCGCCAGCTCAGGGATTAACTATGGCTACACCTTC.